This is a list of T cell receptor beta chains from one sample in a study of blood T cell repertoires in COVID-19. TCRdb's table, derived via immunoSEQ multiplex PCR, lists solely in-frame clones and lacks some. The sample has 310,000 or so clones; approximately 90% are singletons. The sequenced material came from peripheral blood. These receptors all come from a woman in her forties or fifties with active or convalescent COVID-19. Each CDR3 is given with its conserved first and last residue. The D gene is left open where the match is weak. Size tells how often a clone was seen (once, few, many) or the class of an expanded clone, and some rows leave it out.

CDR3nt: TGTGCCAGCAGCTTGGGGGACAGGATGGAGAATGAGCAGTTCTTC
CDR3aa: CASSLGDRMENEQFF
v_gene: TRBV5-6
d_gene: TRBD1
abundance: NA
j_gene: TRBJ2-1

CDR3nt: TGTGCCAGCAGCGGGCAGGGGAATCACTCACCCCTCCACTTT
CDR3aa: CASSGQGNHSPLHF
v_gene: TRBV9
d_gene: NA
abundance: NA
j_gene: TRBJ1-6

CDR3nt: TGTGCCATCAGAGGGGGCCGGGCTGGGAACACTGAAGCTTTCTTT
CDR3aa: CAIRGGRAGNTEAFF
v_gene: TRBV10-3
d_gene: TRBD1
abundance: NA
j_gene: TRBJ1-1

CDR3nt: TGTGCCAGCAGCCAAGTCGCAGGCAAAAAGACGAGCTCCTATAATTCACCCCTCCACTTT
CDR3aa: CASSQVAGKKTSSYNSPLHF
v_gene: TRBV14
d_gene: NA
abundance: NA
j_gene: TRBJ1-6

CDR3nt: TGCGCCAGCAGCTTGGGGACAGCCGCCGCCTACGAGCAGTACTTC
CDR3aa: CASSLGTAAAYEQYF
v_gene: TRBV5-1
d_gene: NA
abundance: NA
j_gene: TRBJ2-7

CDR3nt: TGTGCCCTAGGACAGGGGGCGCATGGAAACACCATATATTTT
CDR3aa: CALGQGAHGNTIYF
v_gene: TRBV30
d_gene: TRBD1
abundance: NA
j_gene: TRBJ1-3

CDR3nt: TGTGCCAGCAGTTACAGGGGATCTGATCAGCCCCAGCATTTT
CDR3aa: CASSYRGSDQPQHF
v_gene: TRBV6-5
d_gene: NA
abundance: NA
j_gene: TRBJ1-5

CDR3nt: TGTGCCAGTAAAGCTAGCGGGAGTAGCACAGATACGCAGTATTTT
CDR3aa: CASKASGSSTDTQYF
v_gene: TRBV19
d_gene: TRBD2
abundance: NA
j_gene: TRBJ2-3

CDR3nt: TGTGCCAGTAGTACCGACAGGGGGGACTATGGCTACACCTTC
CDR3aa: CASSTDRGDYGYTF
v_gene: TRBV19
d_gene: TRBD1
abundance: NA
j_gene: TRBJ1-2

CDR3nt: TGTGCCAGCAGCGTAGAAGGGACAGGGGGCTACTATGGCTACACCTTC
CDR3aa: CASSVEGTGGYYGYTF
v_gene: TRBV9
d_gene: TRBD1
abundance: NA
j_gene: TRBJ1-2

CDR3nt: TGCGCCAGCACTCCGGAGGACAGTCGGGTAGATACGCAGTATTTT
CDR3aa: CASTPEDSRVDTQYF
v_gene: TRBV5-1
d_gene: NA
abundance: once
j_gene: TRBJ2-3